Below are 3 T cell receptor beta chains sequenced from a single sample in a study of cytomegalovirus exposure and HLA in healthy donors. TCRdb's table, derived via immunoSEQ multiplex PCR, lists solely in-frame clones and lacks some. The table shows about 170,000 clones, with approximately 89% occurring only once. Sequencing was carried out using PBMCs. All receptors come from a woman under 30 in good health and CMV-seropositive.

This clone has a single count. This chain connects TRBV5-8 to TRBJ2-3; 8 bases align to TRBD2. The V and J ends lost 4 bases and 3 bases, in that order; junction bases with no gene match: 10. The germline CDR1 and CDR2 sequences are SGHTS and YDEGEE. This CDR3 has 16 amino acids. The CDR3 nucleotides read TGTGCCAGCAGCCCGTGGGTTAGCGGGACTACAGATACGCAGTATTTT. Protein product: CASSPWVSGTTDTQYF.

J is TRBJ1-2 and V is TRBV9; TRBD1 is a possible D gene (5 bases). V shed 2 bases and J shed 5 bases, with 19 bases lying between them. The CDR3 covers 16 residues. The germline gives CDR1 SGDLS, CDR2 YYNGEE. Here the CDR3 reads CASSVITQGGPYGYTF. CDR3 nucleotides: TGTGCCAGCAGCGTCATCACCCAGGGTGGCCCGTATGGCTACACCTTC.

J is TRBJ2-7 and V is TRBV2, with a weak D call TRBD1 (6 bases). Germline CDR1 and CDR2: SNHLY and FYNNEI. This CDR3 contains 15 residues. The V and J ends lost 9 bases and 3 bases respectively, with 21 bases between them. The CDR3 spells CASLNMGASGYEQYF. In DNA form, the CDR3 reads TGTGCCAGTCTCAATATGGGGGCCTCGGGCTACGAGCAGTACTTC. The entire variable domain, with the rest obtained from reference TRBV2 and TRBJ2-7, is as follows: EPEVTQTPSHQVTQMGQEVILRCVPISNHLYFYWYRQILGQKVEFLVSFYNNEISEKSEIFDDQFSVERPDGSNFTLKIRSTKLEDSAMYFCASLNMGASGYEQYFGPGTRLTVT.